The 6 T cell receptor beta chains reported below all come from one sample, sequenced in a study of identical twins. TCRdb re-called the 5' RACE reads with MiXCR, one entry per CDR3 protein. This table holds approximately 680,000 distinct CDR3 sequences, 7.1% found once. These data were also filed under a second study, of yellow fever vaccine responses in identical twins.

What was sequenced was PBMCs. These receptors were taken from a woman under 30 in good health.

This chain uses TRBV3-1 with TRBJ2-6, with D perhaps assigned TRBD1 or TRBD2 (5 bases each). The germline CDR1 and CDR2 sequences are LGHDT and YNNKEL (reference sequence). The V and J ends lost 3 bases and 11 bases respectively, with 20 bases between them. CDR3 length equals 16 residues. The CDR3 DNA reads TGTGCCAGCAGCCACAGTTATGGGGGTCCAACCTACGTCCTGACTTTC. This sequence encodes CASSHSYGGPTYVLTF.

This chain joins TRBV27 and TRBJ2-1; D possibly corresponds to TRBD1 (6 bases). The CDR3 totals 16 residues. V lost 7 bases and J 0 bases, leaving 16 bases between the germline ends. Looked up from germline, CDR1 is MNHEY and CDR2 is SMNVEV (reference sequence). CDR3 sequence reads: CASTNLGTYSYNEQFF. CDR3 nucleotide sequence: TGTGCCAGCACGAACCTGGGGACATACTCCTACAATGAGCAGTTCTTC.

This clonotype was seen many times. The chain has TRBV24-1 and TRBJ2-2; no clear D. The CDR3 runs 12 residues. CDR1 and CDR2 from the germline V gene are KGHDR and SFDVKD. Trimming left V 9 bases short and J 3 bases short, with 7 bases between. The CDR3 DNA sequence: TGTGCCACCGCTTCTTACACCGGGGAGCTGTTTTTT. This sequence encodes CATASYTGELFF.

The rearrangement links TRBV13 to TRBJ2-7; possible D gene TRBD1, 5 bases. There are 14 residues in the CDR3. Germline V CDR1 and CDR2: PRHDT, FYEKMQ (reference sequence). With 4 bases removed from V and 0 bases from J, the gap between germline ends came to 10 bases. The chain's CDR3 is CASSSMDTSYEQYV. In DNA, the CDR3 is TGTGCCAGCAGCTCCATGGACACCTCCTACGAGCAGTACGTC.

CDR3 bases: TGTGCCAGCAGCTCGACAGGGTTGGGGACACCCCTCCACTTT. Protein product: CASSSTGLGTPLHF. The chain links TRBV7-9 to TRBJ1-6, with 7 bases fitting TRBD1. The V segment lost 4 bases and the J segment 11 bases; nucleotides outside the gene matches: 8. From germline, CDR1 is SEHNR and CDR2 FQNEAQ (reference sequence). The CDR3 contains 14 residues.

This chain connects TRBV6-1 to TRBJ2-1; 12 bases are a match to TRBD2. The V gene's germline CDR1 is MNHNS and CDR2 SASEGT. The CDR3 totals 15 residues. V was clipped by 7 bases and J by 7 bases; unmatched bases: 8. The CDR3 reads CASTPTSGRRNEQFF. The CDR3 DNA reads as TGTGCCAGCACCCCGACTAGCGGGAGAAGGAATGAGCAGTTCTTC.